Listed below are T cell receptor beta chains from one sample, sequenced in a study of immune evolution from preneoplasia to lung adenocarcinoma. Sequencing used immunoSEQ multiplex PCR; TCRdb keeps in-frame clones, though not all of them. The sample yields some 3,300 clones, around 50% seen once. Input material: FFPE normal lung tissue adjacent to the tumor. Receptors were obtained from a person in their fifties or sixties with lung adenocarcinoma. The CDR3 runs from the conserved cysteine through the conserved F or W. A D gene is named only where the DNA matches it firmly. A row's size may be missing; if present it is once, few, many or a size class.

j_call,v_call,d_call,clone_size,cdr3_aa,cdr3_nt
TRBJ2-7,TRBV7-2,.,few,CASSLAHEQYF,TGTGCCAGCAGCTTAGCCCACGAGCAGTACTTC
TRBJ1-4,TRBV5-1,.,.,CASSRRKGGTNEKLFF,TGCGCCAGCAGCCGCCGGAAGGGGGGAACTAATGAAAAACTGTTTTTT
TRBJ1-2,TRBV25-1,.,.,CASRHREGDYGYTF,TGTGCCAGCAGGCACAGGGAGGGAGACTATGGCTACACCTTC
TRBJ2-5,TRBV6-6,.,.,CASNMGGTQYF,TGTGCCAGCAATATGGGGGGGACCCAGTACTTC
TRBJ1-1,TRBV29-1,.,few,CSVTGQTKSTEAFF,TGCAGCGTTACTGGACAGACCAAGAGCACTGAAGCTTTCTTT
TRBJ1-1,TRBV6-4,TRBD1,few,CASSETGEATEAFF,TGTGCCAGCAGTGAAACAGGGGAAGCCACTGAAGCTTTCTTT
TRBJ2-7,TRBV11-2,.,few,CASSSDHFSSYEQYF,TGTGCCAGCAGCTCTGATCATTTCAGCTCCTACGAGCAGTACTTC
TRBJ1-1,TRBV29-1,.,.,CSVFMDGGGKAFF,TGCAGCGTTTTTATGGATGGGGGGGGGAAAGCTTTCTTT
TRBJ1-1,TRBV11-2,.,few,CASSSRQDTEAFF,TGTGCCAGCAGCTCGCGACAGGACACTGAAGCTTTCTTT
TRBJ1-5,TRBV5-1,TRBD1,few,CASSYAGTDDQPQHF,TGCGCCAGCAGCTACGCCGGGACAGATGATCAGCCCCAGCATTTT
TRBJ1-3,TRBV18,TRBD1,few,CASSPPSQGVGNTIYF,TGTGCCAGCTCACCACCGTCGCAGGGGGTTGGAAACACCATATATTTT
TRBJ2-7,TRBV21-1,.,few,CASSKPTSSGINYEQYF,TGTGCCAGCAGCAAACCAACGTCTAGCGGGATCAACTACGAGCAGTACTTC
TRBJ2-3,TRBV4-1,.,.,CASSQGGPDTQYF,TGCGCCAGCAGCCAAGGTGGGCCCGATACGCAGTATTTT
TRBJ2-7,TRBV5-4,TRBD1,few,CASSPTGGYNEQYF,TGTGCCAGCAGCCCAACAGGGGGCTACAACGAGCAGTACTTC
TRBJ1-1,TRBV18,TRBD1,large,CASSPRGTGNTEAFF,TGTGCCAGCTCACCCCGCGGGACAGGGAACACTGAAGCTTTCTTT
TRBJ2-5,TRBV2,TRBD1,once,CASSLDRVGETQYF,TGTGCCAGCAGCCTAGACAGGGTTGGAGAGACCCAGTACTTC
TRBJ1-4,TRBV11-2,.,few,CASRQGFHTNEKLFF,TGTGCCAGCCGCCAGGGGTTCCATACTAATGAAAAACTGTTTTTT
TRBJ2-7,TRBV2,TRBD1,few,CASSGTGTYEQYF,TGTGCCAGCAGTGGGACAGGGACGTACGAGCAGTACTTC
TRBJ2-1,TRBV5-4,.,.,CASSLEWTVSYNEQFF,TGTGCCAGCAGCTTGGAGTGGACAGTTTCCTACAATGAGCAGTTCTTC
TRBJ2-7,TRBV11-2,TRBD2,few,CASSSYSGSYEQYF,TGTGCCAGCAGCAGCTACAGCGGGAGCTACGAGCAGTACTTC
TRBJ2-7,TRBV28,.,large,CASIGQYPLEREQYF,TGTGCCAGCATCGGCCAGTACCCCCTGGAGAGGGAGCAGTACTTC
TRBJ2-1,TRBV11-2,.,.,CASSSYYNEQFF,TGTGCCAGCAGTTCCTACTACAATGAGCAGTTCTTC
TRBJ2-1,TRBV10-1,TRBD2,.,CARTGLAGETYNEQFF,TGCGCCAGGACGGGACTAGCGGGAGAAACCTACAATGAGCAGTTCTTC
TRBJ2-1,TRBV13,TRBD2,.,CASSFFSPAGGKYNEQFF,TGTGCCAGCAGCTTTTTCTCCCCCGCGGGAGGAAAGTACAATGAGCAGTTCTTC
TRBJ2-3,TRBV28,.,.,CASSTYNSADTDTQYF,TGTGCCAGCAGTACCTATAACAGTGCCGACACAGATACGCAGTATTTT
TRBJ2-5,TRBV7-8,.,.,CASSLGTNQETQYF,TGTGCCAGCAGCTTAGGCACAAACCAAGAGACCCAGTACTTC
TRBJ1-5,TRBV27,TRBD1,.,CASSSLGQSNQPQHF,TGTGCCAGCAGTTCTTTGGGACAGTCGAATCAGCCCCAGCATTTT
TRBJ1-1,TRBV28,.,.,CASSLTLQNTEAFF,TGTGCCAGCAGTTTAACACTCCAAAACACTGAAGCTTTCTTT
TRBJ2-2,TRBV6-5,.,.,CASTDSTGELFF,TGTGCCAGCACCGACTCCACCGGGGAGCTGTTTTTT
TRBJ2-2,TRBV2,.,.,CASSEGHTGELFF,TGTGCCAGCAGTGAGGGACACACCGGGGAGCTGTTTTTT
TRBJ2-7,TRBV2,TRBD1,.,CASNTQGHSYEQYF,TGTGCCAGCAATACACAGGGGCACTCCTACGAGCAGTACTTC
TRBJ1-1,TRBV9,TRBD1,.,CASSVSRGTTEAFF,TGTGCCAGCAGCGTATCCAGGGGGACCACTGAAGCTTTCTTT
TRBJ1-1,TRBV11-2,.,.,CASSSASDMNTEAFF,TGTGCCAGCAGCTCGGCCAGCGATATGAACACTGAAGCTTTCTTT
TRBJ2-4,TRBV5-6,.,few,CASSLLAGANIQYF,TGTGCCAGCAGCTTGTTGGCGGGGGCGAACATTCAGTACTTC
TRBJ2-7,TRBV9,TRBD1,few,CASSPGTGLYEQYF,TGTGCCAGCAGCCCCGGGACAGGGCTCTACGAGCAGTACTTC
TRBJ1-2,TRBV18,.,.,CASSLTNYGYTF,TGTGCCAGCTCACTAACTAACTATGGCTACACCTTC
TRBJ2-7,TRBV9,TRBD1,.,CASSAGGTVLHEQYF,TGTGCCAGCAGCGCGGGTGGGACAGTCCTCCACGAGCAGTACTTC
TRBJ2-5,TRBV28,.,few,CASTSGRKTQYF,TGTGCCAGCACCTCAGGGCGGAAGACCCAGTACTTC
TRBJ2-5,TRBV7-9,.,.,CASSETPKETQYF,TGTGCCAGCAGCGAAACACCGAAAGAGACCCAGTACTTC
TRBJ2-7,TRBV10-3,.,few,CAIMGTPTYEQYF,TGTGCCATCATGGGGACGCCAACCTACGAGCAGTACTTC
TRBJ2-7,TRBV20-1,.,.,CSGRRRYEQYF,TGCAGTGGGAGGCGGCGCTACGAGCAGTACTTC
TRBJ2-3,TRBV30,.,.,CAWSVWGSTDTQYF,TGTGCCTGGAGTGTATGGGGGAGTACAGATACGCAGTATTTT
TRBJ1-2,TRBV29-1,TRBD1,.,CSVGTGVGGGYTF,TGCAGCGTTGGGACAGGGGTTGGTGGTGGCTACACCTTC
TRBJ2-7,TRBV5-6,TRBD2,.,CASSFGGSYEQYF,TGTGCCAGCAGCTTCGGGGGGTCCTACGAGCAGTACTTC
TRBJ2-1,TRBV28,.,few,CASSLGSSYNEQFF,TGTGCCAGCAGTTTAGGGAGCTCCTACAATGAGCAGTTCTTC
TRBJ1-5,TRBV10-2,.,few,CASSEEGYNQPQHF,TGCGCCAGCAGTGAGGAAGGGTACAATCAGCCCCAGCATTTT
TRBJ1-2,TRBV28,.,once,CASSLGVGEDYTF,TGTGCCAGCAGTTTAGGGGTCGGGGAAGACTACACCTTC
TRBJ1-2,TRBV6-1,.,.,CASSEASPANGYTF,TGTGCCAGCAGTGAAGCATCCCCGGCCAATGGCTACACCTTC
TRBJ1-1,TRBV9,.,.,CASSTSPEGEAFF,TGTGCCAGCAGCACAAGTCCAGAGGGGGAAGCTTTCTTT
TRBJ1-1,TRBV7-3,.,.,CASSPSGATNTEAFF,TGTGCCAGCAGCCCGTCGGGGGCTACGAACACTGAAGCTTTCTTT
TRBJ1-2,TRBV6-5,.,few,CASRDSYGYTF,TGTGCCAGCAGGGACAGCTATGGCTACACCTTC
TRBJ2-7,TRBV27,.,few,CASSFGASYEQYF,TGTGCCAGCAGTTTTGGCGCTTCCTACGAGCAGTACTTC